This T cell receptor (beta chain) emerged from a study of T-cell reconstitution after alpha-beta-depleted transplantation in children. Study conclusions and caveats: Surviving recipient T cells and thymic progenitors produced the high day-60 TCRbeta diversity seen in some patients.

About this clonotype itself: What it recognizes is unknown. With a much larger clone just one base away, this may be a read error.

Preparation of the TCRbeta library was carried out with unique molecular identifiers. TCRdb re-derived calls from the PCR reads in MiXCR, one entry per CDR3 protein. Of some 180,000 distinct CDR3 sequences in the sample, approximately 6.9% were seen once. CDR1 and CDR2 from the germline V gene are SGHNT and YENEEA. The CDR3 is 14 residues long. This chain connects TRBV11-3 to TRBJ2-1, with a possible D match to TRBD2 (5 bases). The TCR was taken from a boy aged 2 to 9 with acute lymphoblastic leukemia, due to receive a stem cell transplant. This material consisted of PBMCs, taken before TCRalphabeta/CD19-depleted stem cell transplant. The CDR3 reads CASSPGLSCNEQFF. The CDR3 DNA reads TGTGCCAGCAGCCCCGGACTGTCCTGCAATGAGCAGTTCTTC.